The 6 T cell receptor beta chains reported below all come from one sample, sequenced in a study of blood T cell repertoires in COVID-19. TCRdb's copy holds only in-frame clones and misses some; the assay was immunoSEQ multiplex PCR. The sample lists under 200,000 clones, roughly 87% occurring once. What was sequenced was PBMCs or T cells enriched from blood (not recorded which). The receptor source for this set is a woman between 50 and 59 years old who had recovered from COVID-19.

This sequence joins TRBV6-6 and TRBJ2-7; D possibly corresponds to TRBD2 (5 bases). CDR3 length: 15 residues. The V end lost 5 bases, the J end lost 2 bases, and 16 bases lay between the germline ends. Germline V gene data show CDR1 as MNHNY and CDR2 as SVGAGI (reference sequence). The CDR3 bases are TGTGCCAGCAGTACCTCGGGAACAAAACCCTACGAGCAGTACTTC. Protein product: CASSTSGTKPYEQYF.

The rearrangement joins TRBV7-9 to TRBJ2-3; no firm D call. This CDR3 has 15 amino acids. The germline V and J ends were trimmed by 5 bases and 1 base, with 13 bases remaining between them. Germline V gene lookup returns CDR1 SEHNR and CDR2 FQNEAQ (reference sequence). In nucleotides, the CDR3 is TGTGCCAGCAGCCCGGGTGGAGTTGGCACAGATACGCAGTATTTT. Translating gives CASSPGGVGTDTQYF. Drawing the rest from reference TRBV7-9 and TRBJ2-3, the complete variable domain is DTGVSQNPRHKITKRGQNVTFRCDPISEHNRLYWYRQTLGQGPEFLTYFQNEAQLEKSRLLSDRFSAERPKGSFSTLEIQRTEQGDSAMYLCASSPGGVGTDTQYFGPGTRLTVL.

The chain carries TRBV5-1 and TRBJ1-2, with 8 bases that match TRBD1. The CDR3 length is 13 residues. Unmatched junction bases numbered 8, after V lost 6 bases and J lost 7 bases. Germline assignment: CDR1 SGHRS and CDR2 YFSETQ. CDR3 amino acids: CASTPGTGAGYTF. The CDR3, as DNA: TGCGCCAGCACCCCCGGGACAGGTGCTGGCTACACCTTC.

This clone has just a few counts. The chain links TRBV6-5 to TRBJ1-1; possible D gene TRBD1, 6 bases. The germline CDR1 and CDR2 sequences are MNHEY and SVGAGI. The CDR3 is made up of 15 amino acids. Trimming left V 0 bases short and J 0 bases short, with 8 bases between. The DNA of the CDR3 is TGTGCCAGCAGTTACTCGGACAGCATGAACACTGAAGCTTTCTTT. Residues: CASSYSDSMNTEAFF.

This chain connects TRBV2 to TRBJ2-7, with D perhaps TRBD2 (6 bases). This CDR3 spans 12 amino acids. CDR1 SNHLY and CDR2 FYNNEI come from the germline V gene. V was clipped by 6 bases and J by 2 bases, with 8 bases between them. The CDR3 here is CASSRTTYEQYF. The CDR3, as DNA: TGTGCCAGCAGCCGGACTACCTACGAGCAGTACTTC.

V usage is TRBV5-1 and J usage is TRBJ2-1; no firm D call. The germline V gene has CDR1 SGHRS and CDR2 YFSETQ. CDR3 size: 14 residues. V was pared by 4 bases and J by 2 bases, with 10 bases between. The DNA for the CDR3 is TGCGCCAGCAGCCCCGGGTATACCTACAATGAGCAGTTCTTC. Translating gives CASSPGYTYNEQFF.